The 10 T cell receptor beta chains reported below all come from one sample, sequenced in a study of breast tumors, draining lymph nodes, adjacent tissues. Axillary draining lymph nodes of breast cancer patients supplied the node samples. TCRdb reprocessed the multiplex PCR reads with MiXCR, giving one entry per CDR3 protein. The sample lists 130,000 or so distinct CDR3 sequences, approximately 29% occurring once. The sample consisted of axillary lymph node tissue. Receptors were obtained from a female donor with breast cancer. Some clones in this sample may be carry-over from other donors' samples.

The sample holds many counts of this clonotype. The chain uses TRBV5-1 and TRBJ2-1, with TRBD1 identical over 10 bases. The CDR3 has 20 amino acids. The V segment lost 4 bases and the J segment 5 bases; nucleotides outside the gene matches: 21. Germline V gene lookup returns CDR1 SGHRS and CDR2 YFSETQ. The CDR3 DNA reads as TGCGCCAGCAGCCCTCGTCCCGGGACAGGGGCGATAGCCTACGACAATGAGCAGTTCTTC. This gives the protein CASSPRPGTGAIAYDNEQFF.

The sample holds many counts of this clonotype. The V call is TRBV30, the J call TRBJ1-3; possible D gene TRBD1, 5 bases. The CDR3 has 14 amino acids. Trimming removed 2 bases from V and 3 bases from J, with 11 bases in between. Germline V gene lookup returns CDR1 GTSNPN and CDR2 SVGIG (reference sequence). CDR3 coding DNA: TGTGCCTGGAGTCAGGGTGTAAATGGAAACACCATATATTTT. Protein sequence: CAWSQGVNGNTIYF.

This clonotype was recorded at least ten times. This chain links TRBV28 with TRBJ1-4; the D gene is possibly TRBD1 (5 bases). Germline V gene data show CDR1 as MDHEN and CDR2 as SYDVKM. CDR3 size: 12 residues. The CDR3 sequence: CVTGRPNEKLFF. CDR3 nucleotide sequence: TGTGTAACAGGACGACCTAATGAAAAACTGTTTTTT.

This clonotype was counted many times. The gene calls are TRBV7-9 and TRBJ2-1; 11 bases are shared with TRBD2. Looked up from germline, CDR1 is SEHNR and CDR2 is FQNEAQ (reference sequence). CDR3 length: 17 amino acids. Unmatched junction bases numbered 9, after V lost 5 bases and J lost 3 bases. CDR3 sequence: CASSPSLLAGDYNEQFF. In nucleotides, the CDR3 is TGTGCCAGCAGCCCGAGTCTACTAGCGGGGGACTACAATGAGCAGTTCTTC.

Many counts were recorded for this clonotype. The rearrangement uses TRBV5-1 and TRBJ1-1, with D hard to call. This CDR3 spans 12 amino acids. Germline values: CDR1 SGHRS, CDR2 YFSETQ. Trimming pared 0 bases from V and 7 bases from J, leaving 7 bases between. CDR3 DNA: TGCGCCAGCAGCTTGGAGGGAAGTGAAGCTTTCTTT. Amino acid sequence: CASSLEGSEAFF.

This clonotype was found a few times. A much larger clonotype is one base distant, so this may be a read error. The conserved final phenylalanine or tryptophan is absent from the CDR3, which likely points to a read error. The V and J genes are TRBV19 and TRBJ2-1; 7 bases are shared with TRBD2. The CDR3 loop spans 15 amino acids. Germline CDR1 reads LNHDA; CDR2 reads SQIVND (reference sequence). J gave up 10 bases and V 4 bases, and 13 bases lay outside the gene matches. The CDR3 sequence is CASSTPGPGGTEQFL. CDR3 nucleotides: TGTGCCAGTAGTACCCCCGGACCGGGAGGCACCGAGCAGTTCCTC.

This chain links TRBV7-2 with TRBJ2-7; no definite D call. The CDR3 loop spans 14 amino acids. Trimming took off 4 bases at V and 5 bases at J, with 15 bases between the two ends. The germline V gene encodes CDR1 SGHTA and CDR2 FQGNSA. CDR3 amino acids: CASSSPEKYNEQYF. The CDR3 bases are TGTGCCAGCAGCTCCCCGGAGAAATACAACGAGCAGTACTTC.

A remark on this clonotype: Given a much more abundant clone one base away, this may be a read error. This chain uses TRBV2 with TRBJ1-3; the match to TRBD1 covers 8 bases. This CDR3 is built from 15 residues. V dropped 5 bases and J dropped 4; count of bases not matched to a gene: 7. Looked up from germline, CDR1 is SNHLY and CDR2 is FYNNEI. DNA for the CDR3: TGTGCCAGCAGTTCGGGACAGGAGGCCGGAAACACCATATATTTT. Amino acid sequence: CASSSGQEAGNTIYF.

The J gene is TRBJ2-1, the V gene TRBV19; TRBD2 matches 8 bases. Germline values: CDR1 LNHDA, CDR2 SQIVND (reference sequence). The V segment lost 4 bases and the J segment 12 bases; nucleotides outside the gene matches: 14. The CDR3 sequence is 15 residues long. In DNA, the CDR3 is TGTGCCAGTAGTAAATCGGGGGGGGGGGCAGATACGCAGTTCTTC. This codes for CASSKSGGGADTQFF.

The V call is TRBV5-4, the J call TRBJ2-2; the D gene is possibly TRBD1 (6 bases). CDR1 is SGHNT and CDR2 is YYREEE in the germline V gene (reference sequence). The CDR3 spans 18 residues. V gave up 4 bases and J gave up 2 bases, with 21 bases separating them. The CDR3 region has the DNA TGTGCCAGCAGCGAACGGACAGCTTCCTACCAAAACACCGGGGAGCTGTTTTTT. Protein product: CASSERTASYQNTGELFF.